This entry describes one T cell receptor beta chain. Its matching antigen is unknown. CDR3 size: 14 residues. The germline gives CDR1 MNHEY, CDR2 SVGAGI. V lost 6 bases to trimming and J lost 8 bases, with 16 bases between them. This sample is part of a study of Ad26.COV2.S vaccination and SARS-CoV-2 variants. Study-level points and caveats: Spike-specific TCR breadth was greater after Ad26.COV2.S than placebo. Possible underestimation of total T cell responses by the TCR breadth and depth analyses was noted.

Sequencing used immunoSEQ multiplex PCR; TCRdb keeps in-frame clones, though not all of them. The data contain 87,000 or so clones, roughly 84% of them seen just once; the ten biggest clones take up 15% to 20%. Specimen: peripheral blood, collected after recovery from COVID-19. The sequence was obtained from a human donor who had recovered from COVID-19. This chain connects TRBV6-5 to TRBJ1-4; tentative D call: TRBD1 (6 bases). The CDR3 DNA follows: TGTGCCAGCAGCGAGGCGGGGGCGTGGGAAAAACTGTTTTTT. Its protein product is CASSEAGAWEKLFF.